The 25 T cell receptor beta chains in this list originate from one sample, sequenced in a study of Ad26.COV2.S vaccination and SARS-CoV-2 variants. TCRdb's table, derived via immunoSEQ multiplex PCR, lists solely in-frame clones and lacks some. Of approximately 350,000 clones listed, around 86% are singletons. Treatment noted: some 19 received Ad26.COV2.S at low or high dose, single or two shots; roughly five received placebo; per-sample allocation not given. Samples analyzed were those drawn on day 63 after the first vaccine or placebo injection. This sample comprised peripheral blood, obtained in a trial of Ad26.COV2.S vaccine versus placebo. Every receptor here comes from a person between 18 and 65 years old who received the Ad26.COV2.S COVID-19 vaccine or a placebo.

The gene calls are TRBV6-5 and TRBJ1-1; D is ambiguous. Germline V gene sequence: CDR1 MNHEY, CDR2 SVGAGI. The CDR3 contains 13 residues. Trimming left V 7 bases short and J 4 bases short, with 13 bases between. The CDR3 DNA reads as TGTGCCAGCACTAGCATGACTGGCACTGAAGCTTTCTTT. This encodes CASTSMTGTEAFF.

The genes are TRBV3-1 (or the pseudogene TRBV3-2) and TRBJ2-7; 10 nucleotides line up with TRBD2. The trim removed 5 bases at V and 0 bases at J, leaving 10 bases unmatched. The germline CDR1 and CDR2 sequences are LGHDT and YNNKEL (reference sequence). This CDR3 comprises 17 residues. The CDR3 DNA sequence: TGTGCCAGCAGCTCCCTAGCGGGGGTATCCGGCTCCTACGAGCAGTACTTC. Translation: CASSSLAGVSGSYEQYF.

Comment on this clone: This specimen includes other DNA sequences encoding the same CDR3. The chain is built from TRBV9 and TRBJ1-2; TRBD1 matches 11 bases. This CDR3 region has 14 residues. J lost 3 bases, V lost 3 bases, and 1 base had no gene match. CDR1 is SGDLS, CDR2 YYNGEE, per germline. CDR3 nucleotides: TGTGCCAGCAGCGCGGGACAGGGGGACTATGGCTACACCTTC. Translated: CASSAGQGDYGYTF.

The chain recombines TRBV14 with TRBJ1-1; 8 bases fit TRBD1. V was clipped by 4 bases and J by 4 bases; unmatched bases: 5. Germline values: CDR1 SGHDN, CDR2 FVKESK. This CDR3 is 14 amino acids long. The CDR3 nucleotides are TGTGCCAGCAGCCGACAGGGGCGTCGCACTGAAGCTTTCTTT. Its translation: CASSRQGRRTEAFF.

The chain couples TRBV6-6 to TRBJ2-1, with 7 bases identical to TRBD2. J was trimmed by 8 bases and V by 2 bases; bases with no gene match: 12. The CDR3 spans 16 residues. Germline V CDR1 and CDR2: MNHNY, SVGAGI (reference sequence). DNA of the CDR3: TGTGCCAGCAGTTACGGACTCGGGGGGTTAGGGGATGAGCAGTTCTTC. It is translated as CASSYGLGGLGDEQFF.

The chain has TRBV5-1 and TRBJ2-7; D might be TRBD1 or TRBD2, each matching 5 bases. This CDR3 is 14 amino acids long. V gave up 2 bases and J gave up 4 bases, with 13 bases separating them. The germline CDR1 and CDR2 sequences are SGHRS and YFSETQ. The CDR3 loop reads CASSFGRGAYEQYF. CDR3 sequence (DNA): TGCGCCAGCAGCTTTGGCCGAGGGGCATACGAGCAGTACTTC.

The chain couples TRBV5-6 to TRBJ1-2; D ambiguous. This CDR3 has 13 amino acids. Trimming left V 0 bases short and J 6 bases short, with 9 bases between. The germline V gene encodes CDR1 SGHDT and CDR2 YYEEEE. CDR3 loop: CASSLEPGHGYTF. CDR3 in DNA: TGTGCCAGCAGCTTGGAGCCAGGCCATGGCTACACCTTC.

The rearrangement uses TRBV3-1 (or the pseudogene TRBV3-2) and TRBJ1-2; D may be TRBD1 (6 bases). The CDR3 runs 15 residues. Trimming removed 1 base from V and 2 bases from J, with 11 bases in between. Germline CDR1 reads LGHDT; CDR2 reads YNNKEL (reference sequence). The chain's CDR3 is CASSQVGGANYGYTF. The CDR3 DNA reads TGTGCCAGCAGCCAAGTTGGGGGGGCAAACTATGGCTACACCTTC.

The chain recombines TRBV6-5 with TRBJ2-1; a weak D match, TRBD2 (6 bases). V shed 6 bases and J shed 4 bases, with 10 bases lying between them. The CDR3 consists of 13 residues. Germline CDR1 reads MNHEY; CDR2 reads SVGAGI. The DNA of the CDR3 is TGTGCCAGCAGCCCACGGGGGTACAATGAGCAGTTCTTC. Its translation is CASSPRGYNEQFF.

The CDR3 here is CASSFGDDRGGGAAFF. The CDR3 DNA is TGTGCCAGCAGTTTCGGTGATGACAGGGGAGGAGGAGCAGCTTTCTTT. V is TRBV27 and J is TRBJ1-1, with 8 bases lining up with TRBD1. Per germline, CDR1 MNHEY and CDR2 SMNVEV (reference sequence). V lost 3 bases, J lost 10 bases, and 16 bases stayed unmatched. The CDR3 sequence is 16 residues long.

A remark on this clone: This may stem from a read error, because a much larger clone lies one nucleotide away. The chain has TRBV2 and TRBJ1-5; 7 bases fit TRBD1. This CDR3 comprises 14 residues. Germline V gene lookup returns CDR1 SNHLY and CDR2 FYNNEI. The trim removed 4 bases at V and 2 bases at J, leaving 2 bases unmatched. The CDR3, as DNA: TGTGCCAGCAGTGGGGGACAGCGCAATCAGCCCCAGCATTTT. This sequence encodes CASSGGQRNQPQHF.

The chain combines TRBV4-3 with TRBJ2-3, with 10 bases fitting TRBD2. CDR1 and CDR2 from the germline V gene are LGHNA and YSLEER. The CDR3 totals 17 residues. V lost 0 bases and J lost 5; bases outside the gene matches: 8. The chain's CDR3 is CASSQDLAGVPVDTQYF. Written as DNA, the CDR3 is TGCGCCAGCAGCCAAGATCTAGCGGGGGTCCCGGTAGATACGCAGTATTTT.

For the CDR3, the DNA is TGTGCCAGCACCCAGTCAGGGGGATCCTACGAGCAGTACTTC. Amino acids: CASTQSGGSYEQYF. The gene calls are TRBV6-6 and TRBJ2-7; 7 bases fit TRBD1. This CDR3 is built from 14 residues. V dropped 7 bases and J dropped 1; count of bases not matched to a gene: 7. Germline assignment: CDR1 MNHNY and CDR2 SVGAGI (reference sequence).

The CDR3 here is CASSQERRQRRKTGELFF. CDR3 coding DNA: TGTGCCAGCAGCCAAGAAAGAAGGCAGCGGCGGAAAACCGGGGAGCTGTTTTTT. V usage is TRBV3-1 (or the pseudogene TRBV3-2) and J usage is TRBJ2-2, with D perhaps TRBD2 (5 bases). CDR1 and CDR2 (germline): LGHDT, YNNKEL (reference sequence). Trimming removed 0 bases at V and 5 bases at J, with 19 bases between. This CDR3 has 18 amino acids.

For this clone: One junction end does not reproduce the germline sequence, and a read error may be involved. The rearrangement links TRBV4-2 to TRBJ2-2; unclear D gene. Germline V gene data show CDR1 as LGHNA and CDR2 as YNFKEQ. This CDR3 has 15 residues. CDR3 DNA: TGTGCCAGCAGACAAGTAGTGTGGGGCACCGGGGAGCTGTTTTTT. Protein sequence: CASRQVVWGTGELFF.

The rearrangement links TRBV5-1 to TRBJ2-3; 7 nucleotides align to TRBD1. From germline, CDR1 is SGHRS and CDR2 YFSETQ. J gave up 0 bases and V 5 bases, and 6 bases lay outside the gene matches. The length of the CDR3 is 15 residues. This CDR3 is CASREGQTSTDTQYF. DNA for the CDR3: TGCGCCAGCAGAGAGGGACAGACTAGCACAGATACGCAGTATTTT. Drawing the rest from reference TRBV5-1 and TRBJ2-3, the complete variable domain is KAGVTQTPRYLIKTRGQQVTLSCSPISGHRSVSWYQQTPGQGLQFLFEYFSETQRNKGNFPGRFSGRQFSNSRSEMNVSTLELGDSALYLCASREGQTSTDTQYFGPGTRLTVL.

Points on this clone: The sample holds other DNA sequences that translate to the same CDR3. The chain links TRBV7-3 to TRBJ2-3; D is unresolved. This CDR3 is 14 amino acids long. The V and J ends lost 1 base and 4 bases respectively, with 9 bases between them. The germline V gene has CDR1 SGHTA and CDR2 FQGTGA. The CDR3 is CASSLSHSSDTQYF. The CDR3 nucleotides are TGTGCCAGCAGCTTAAGCCACAGCTCAGATACGCAGTATTTT. Drawing the rest from reference TRBV7-3 and TRBJ2-3, the complete variable domain is GAGVSQTPSNKVTEKGKYVELRCDPISGHTALYWYRQSLGQGPEFLIYFQGTGAADDSGLPNDRFFAVRPEGSVSTLKIQRTERGDSAVYLCASSLSHSSDTQYFGPGTRLTVL.

For this clone: Other nucleotide sequences in the sample specify the same CDR3. The gene calls are TRBV6-1 and TRBJ1-3; D is ambiguous. The CDR3 is 13 residues long. The V gene's germline CDR1 is MNHNS and CDR2 SASEGT. Trimming removed 1 base from V and 4 bases from J, with 5 bases in between. CDR3 amino acids: CASSEGPGNTIYF. The CDR3 DNA reads as TGTGCCAGCAGTGAAGGCCCCGGAAACACCATATATTTT.

CDR3 in DNA: TGCGCCAGCAGCCAAGTGGGTAGCGAAGAGACCCAGTACTTC. This sequence encodes CASSQVGSEETQYF. V gene TRBV4-1 combines with J gene TRBJ2-5, with D possibly matching TRBD2 (5 bases). This CDR3 is 14 amino acids long. Germline values: CDR1 MGHRA, CDR2 YSYEKL. Trimming cost V 1 base and J 3 bases, with 9 bases left between them.

Turning to this clone: One end of the junction varies from germline; a read error may be responsible. The V and J genes are TRBV27 and TRBJ2-3; perhaps D is TRBD1 or TRBD2 (6 bases each). Germline CDR1 and CDR2: MNHEY and SMNVEV (reference sequence). CDR3 length: 12 amino acids. CDR3 residues: CASSLAGRGTIF. DNA of the CDR3: TGTGCCAGCAGTTTAGCGGGACGGGGGACAATTTTT.

In nucleotides, the CDR3 is TGTGCCAGCAGCTCCGCGGGGGTAAACCAAGAGACCCAGTACTTC. This sequence encodes CASSSAGVNQETQYF. The J gene is TRBJ2-5, the V gene TRBV7-9, with 7 bases lining up with TRBD2. Per the germline V gene, CDR1 is SEHNR and CDR2 is FQNEAQ (reference sequence). V dropped 4 bases and J dropped 0; count of bases not matched to a gene: 5. This CDR3 has 15 residues.

The chain links TRBV5-4 to TRBJ2-1; TRBD2 aligns across 15 bases. This CDR3 is built from 16 residues. From germline, CDR1 is SGHNT and CDR2 YYREEE (reference sequence). V was pared by 5 bases and J by 6 bases, with 6 bases of the junction left unmatched. In DNA form, the CDR3 reads TGTGCCAGCAGTAGGACTAGCGGGGGGGCTTTCAATGAGCAGTTCTTC. Its translation is CASSRTSGGAFNEQFF.

V gene TRBV7-8 combines with J gene TRBJ2-7, with 11 bases aligning to TRBD2. V lost 5 bases to trimming and J lost 2 bases; unmatched junction nucleotides: 14. The CDR3 runs 18 residues. CDR1 is SGHVS, CDR2 FQNEAQ, per germline. CDR3 in amino acids: CASSLGASGGQRPYEQYF. The CDR3 DNA reads as TGTGCCAGCAGCCTAGGGGCTAGCGGGGGGCAACGACCCTACGAGCAGTACTTC.

This chain connects TRBV12-3 or TRBV12-4 to TRBJ2-7; tentative D call: TRBD2 (5 bases). This CDR3 is 13 amino acids long. V lost 3 bases and J lost 4, with 10 bases in between. The CDR3 sequence is CASSFVEGYEQYF. The CDR3 DNA reads TGTGCCAGCAGTTTTGTTGAGGGTTACGAGCAGTACTTC.

A note on this clone: The same CDR3 can be traced to other DNA sequences in this sample. This chain links TRBV19 with TRBJ1-5, with no clear D. This CDR3 spans 12 amino acids. Trimming removed 3 bases at V and 6 bases at J, with 6 bases between. CDR1 is LNHDA, CDR2 SQIVND, per germline (reference sequence). DNA for the CDR3: TGTGCCAGTAGTATGGGTGGTCAGCCCCAGCATTTT. Its protein is CASSMGGQPQHF.